The present T cell receptor (beta chain) was sequenced within a study of shared clonotypes between healthy human individuals. Produced via immunoSEQ multiplex PCR; TCRdb's table is partial and in-frame only. Altogether about 650,000 clones are present, less than 97% being singletons, with the ten largest covering roughly 0.1%. Germline loops: CDR1 LNHDA, CDR2 SQIVND (reference sequence). CDR3 length equals 14 residues. Trimming cost V 7 bases and J 4 bases; bases outside gene matches: 6. CD8 cells classed as naive were CD45RO-negative and positively selected for CCR7, excluding terminally differentiated effector memory CD45RA+ cells.

This receptor was identified in a woman in her thirties in good health. V gene TRBV19 combines with J gene TRBJ2-1; TRBD1 matches 8 bases. The sequenced sample consisted of naive CD8+ T cells sorted from blood. Here the CDR3 DNA reads TGTGCCAGTACAGGGGGCATAACTTACAATGAGCAGTTCTTC. The encoded protein is CASTGGITYNEQFF.